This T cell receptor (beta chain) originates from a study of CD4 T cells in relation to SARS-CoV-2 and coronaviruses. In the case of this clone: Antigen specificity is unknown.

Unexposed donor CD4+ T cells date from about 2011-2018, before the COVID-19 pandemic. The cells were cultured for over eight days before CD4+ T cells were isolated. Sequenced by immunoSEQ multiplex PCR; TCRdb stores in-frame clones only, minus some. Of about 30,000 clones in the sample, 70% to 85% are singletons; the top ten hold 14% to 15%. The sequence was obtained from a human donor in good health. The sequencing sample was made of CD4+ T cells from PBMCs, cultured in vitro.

Here the CDR3 reads CASSPEGGGYGYTF. For the CDR3, the DNA is TGTGCCAGCTCTCCAGAAGGGGGCGGATATGGCTACACCTTC. This chain joins TRBV18 and TRBJ1-2; 7 nucleotides line up with TRBD1. The CDR3 extends over 14 amino acids. CDR1 and CDR2 (germline): KGHSH, LQKENI. V shed 6 bases, J shed 5 bases, and the junction held 9 bases outside the gene matches.